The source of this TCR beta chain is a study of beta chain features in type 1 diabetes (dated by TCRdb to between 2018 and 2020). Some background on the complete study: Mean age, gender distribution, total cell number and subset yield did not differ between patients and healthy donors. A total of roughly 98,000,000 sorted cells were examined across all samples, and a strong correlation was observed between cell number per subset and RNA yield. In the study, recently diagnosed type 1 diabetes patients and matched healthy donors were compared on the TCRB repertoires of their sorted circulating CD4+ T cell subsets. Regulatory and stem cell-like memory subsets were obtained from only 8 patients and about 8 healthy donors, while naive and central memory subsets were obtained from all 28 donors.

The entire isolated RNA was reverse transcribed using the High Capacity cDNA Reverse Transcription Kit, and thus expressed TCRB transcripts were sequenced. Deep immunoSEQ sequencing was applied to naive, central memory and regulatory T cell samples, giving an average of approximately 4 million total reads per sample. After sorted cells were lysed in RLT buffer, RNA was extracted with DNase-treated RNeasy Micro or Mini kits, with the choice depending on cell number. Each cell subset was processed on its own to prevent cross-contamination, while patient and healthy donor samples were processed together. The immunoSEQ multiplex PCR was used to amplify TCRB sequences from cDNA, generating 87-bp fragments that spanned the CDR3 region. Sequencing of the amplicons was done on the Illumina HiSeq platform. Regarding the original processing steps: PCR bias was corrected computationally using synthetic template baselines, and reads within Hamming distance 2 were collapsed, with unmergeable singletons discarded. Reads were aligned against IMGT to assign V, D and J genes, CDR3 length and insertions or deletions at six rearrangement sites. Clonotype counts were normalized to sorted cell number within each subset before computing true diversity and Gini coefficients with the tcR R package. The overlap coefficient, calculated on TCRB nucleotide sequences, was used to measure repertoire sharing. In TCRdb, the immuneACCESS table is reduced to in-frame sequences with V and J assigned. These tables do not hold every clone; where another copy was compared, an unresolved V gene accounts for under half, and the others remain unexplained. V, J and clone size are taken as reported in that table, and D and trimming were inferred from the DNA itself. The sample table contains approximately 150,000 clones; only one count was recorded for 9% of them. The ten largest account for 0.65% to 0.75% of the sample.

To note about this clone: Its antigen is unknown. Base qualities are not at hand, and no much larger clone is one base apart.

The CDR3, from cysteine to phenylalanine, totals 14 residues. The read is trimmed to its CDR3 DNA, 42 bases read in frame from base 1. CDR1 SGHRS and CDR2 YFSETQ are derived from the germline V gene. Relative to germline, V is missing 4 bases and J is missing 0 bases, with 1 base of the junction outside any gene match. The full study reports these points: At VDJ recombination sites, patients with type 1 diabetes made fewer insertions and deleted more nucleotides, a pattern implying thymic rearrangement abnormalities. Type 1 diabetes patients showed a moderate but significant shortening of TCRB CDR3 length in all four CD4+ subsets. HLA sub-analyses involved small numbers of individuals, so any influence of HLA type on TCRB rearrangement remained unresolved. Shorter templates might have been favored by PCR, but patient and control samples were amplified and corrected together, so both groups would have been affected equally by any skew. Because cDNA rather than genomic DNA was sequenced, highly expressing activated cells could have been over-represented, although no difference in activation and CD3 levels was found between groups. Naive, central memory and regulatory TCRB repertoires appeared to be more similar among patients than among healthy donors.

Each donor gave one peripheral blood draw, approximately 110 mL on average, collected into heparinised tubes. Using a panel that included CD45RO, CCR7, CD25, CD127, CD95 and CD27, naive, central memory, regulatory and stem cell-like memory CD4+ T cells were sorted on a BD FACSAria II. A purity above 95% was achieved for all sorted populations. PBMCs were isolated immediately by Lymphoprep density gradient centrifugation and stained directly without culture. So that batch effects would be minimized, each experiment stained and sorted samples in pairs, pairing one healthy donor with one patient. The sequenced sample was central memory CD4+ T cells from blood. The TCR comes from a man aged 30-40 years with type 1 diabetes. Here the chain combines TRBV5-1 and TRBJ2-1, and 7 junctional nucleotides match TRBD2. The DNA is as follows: TGCGCCAGCAGCGGCGGGGGCTCCTACAATGAGCAGTTCTTC. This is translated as CASSGGGSYNEQFF.